This is a list of T cell receptor beta chains from one sample in a study of blood T cell repertoires in COVID-19. Generated by immunoSEQ multiplex PCR, the TCRdb table keeps only in-frame clones and is missing some. The top ten clones hold just over 0.85% of a sample with roughly 250,000 clones, about nine tenths of them seen once. Sequencing was performed on PBMCs or T cells enriched from blood (not recorded which). Source of these receptors: a man in his forties or fifties who had been exposed to COVID-19. Each CDR3 is given with its conserved first and last residue. A D gene is named only where the DNA matches it firmly. The size of a clone is reported for some rows only, either as once, few or many, or as a class for expanded clones.

>TRBV10-1|TRBJ2-5|-|-
CASSERLVGKAQYF
TGCGCCAGCAGTGAGAGGCTGGTCGGGAAAGCCCAGTACTTC
>TRBV2|TRBJ1-6|-|-
CASSVPSTGSPLHF
TGTGCCAGCAGTGTCCCATCTACTGGTTCACCCCTCCACTTT
>TRBV5-1|TRBJ2-1|-|-
CASSPGVSSYNEQFF
TGCGCCAGCAGCCCCGGAGTTAGCTCCTACAATGAGCAGTTCTTC
>TRBV7-3|TRBJ2-2|-|-
CASSFGRVGEYGELFF
TGTGCCAGCAGCTTCGGGCGTGTCGGGGAATACGGGGAGCTGTTTTTT
>TRBV20-1|TRBJ2-3|-|-
CSARTIYTQYF
TGCAGTGCTAGGACTATTTATACGCAGTATTTT
>TRBV6-1|TRBJ1-2|-|-
CASSEDYNYGYTF
TGTGCCAGCAGTGAAGACTATAACTATGGCTACACCTTC
>TRBV11-2|TRBJ1-1|TRBD1|-
CASSFRDREAFF
TGTGCCAGCAGCTTCCGGGACAGGGAAGCTTTCTTT
>TRBV28|TRBJ1-2|TRBD1|-
CASFAGGGQGAYYGYTF
TGTGCCAGCTTCGCGGGAGGCGGACAGGGGGCTTACTATGGCTACACCTTC
>TRBV5-4|TRBJ1-2|TRBD1|once
CASSYSRQGGYTF
TGTGCCAGCAGCTATTCAAGACAGGGTGGCTACACCTTC
>TRBV28|TRBJ1-5|TRBD1|few
CASSPIGTGGWYSNQPQHF
TGTGCCAGCAGTCCGATTGGGACAGGGGGGTGGTACAGCAATCAGCCCCAGCATTTT
>TRBV3-1/TRBV3-2|TRBJ2-7|TRBD2|-
CASSYGGSGEDF
TGTGCCAGCAGCTACGGGGGGAGCGGGGAAGACTTC
>TRBV18|TRBJ1-2|TRBD1|-
CASSDPRDRVVHTF
TGTGCCAGCTCAGACCCACGGGACAGGGTGGTCCACACCTTC
>TRBV12-3/TRBV12-4|TRBJ1-2|-|once
CASSLTDDYGYTF
TGTGCCAGCAGCCTGACAGATGATTATGGCTACACCTTC
>TRBV24-1|TRBJ2-6|-|-
CATSDVGAGGANVLTF
TGTGCCACCAGTGATGTTGGAGCTGGTGGGGCCAACGTCCTGACTTTC
>TRBV5-1|TRBJ1-1|TRBD1|-
CASSPDRAGTEAFF
TGCGCCAGCAGCCCCGACAGGGCTGGCACTGAAGCTTTCTTT
>TRBV28|TRBJ1-1|-|-
CASSWPGGSTEAFF
TGTGCCAGCAGTTGGCCGGGGGGTTCCACTGAAGCTTTCTTT
>TRBV18|TRBJ2-3|-|-
CASSRESTDTQYF
TGTGCCAGCTCACGCGAAAGCACAGATACGCAGTATTTT
>TRBV5-4|TRBJ2-1|TRBD2|-
CASSLLAGAYNEQFF
TGTGCCAGCAGCTTACTAGCGGGGGCCTACAATGAGCAGTTCTTC
>TRBV27|TRBJ1-1|-|once
CASKDIAEGTEAFF
TGTGCCAGCAAAGACATCGCGGAGGGCACTGAAGCTTTCTTT
>TRBV5-1|TRBJ1-2|TRBD1|once
CASSLLTGDYGYTF
TGCGCCAGCAGCCTACTGACAGGGGACTATGGCTACACCTTC
>TRBV12-3/TRBV12-4|TRBJ2-3|-|-
CASSLVIDTQYF
TGTGCCAGCAGTTTAGTTATAGATACGCAGTATTTT
>TRBV29-1|TRBJ1-2|-|-
CSVDTSGQPGSRYGYTF
TGCAGCGTTGACACATCCGGACAGCCAGGCAGCCGATATGGCTACACCTTC
>TRBV6-4|TRBJ2-2|-|-
CASSDTSHSNTGELFF
TGTGCCAGCAGTGATACGTCGCACAGCAACACCGGGGAGCTGTTTTTT
>TRBV24-1|TRBJ1-1|-|-
CATSEDRTPEAFF
TGTGCCACCAGTGAAGACAGGACCCCCGAAGCTTTCTTT
>TRBV2|TRBJ2-3|TRBD1|-
CASKGTGSTDTQYF
TGTGCCAGCAAGGGGACAGGAAGCACAGATACGCAGTATTTT